The clone carrying this T cell receptor beta chain has more than one count but fewer than ten. Antigen specificity is unknown. Germline assignment: CDR1 SEHNR and CDR2 FQNEAQ (reference sequence). The CDR3 consists of 11 residues. V gave up 4 bases and J gave up 14 bases, with 14 bases separating them. This entry comes from a study of beta chain features in type 1 diabetes. Overall study results and limits: In type 1 diabetes patients, VDJ junctions had fewer insertions; deletions at these junctions were more frequent. For patients, the naive, central memory and Treg TCRB repertoires appeared more alike than for healthy donors.

A CD45RO/CCR7/CD25/CD127/CD95/CD27 panel sorted naive, central memory, regulatory and stem cell-like memory CD4+ cells. The isolated RNA, all of it, was reverse transcribed, so expressed TCRB transcripts were what got sequenced. TCRdb's table, derived via immunoSEQ multiplex PCR, lists solely in-frame clones and lacks some. The data hold hundreds of thousands of clones, with roughly a sixth observed a single time. This TCR was sampled from a woman aged 18-35 years in good health. The specimen sequenced was naive CD4+ T cells from blood. The chain has TRBV7-9 and TRBJ1-2; D is unclear. The CDR3 protein is CASSSRQLWTF. The CDR3 region has the DNA TGTGCCAGCAGCTCACGCCAGCTATGGACCTTC.